Listed here are 3 T cell receptor beta chains from one sample, sequenced in a study of cytomegalovirus exposure and HLA in healthy donors. Clones were read by immunoSEQ multiplex PCR, and TCRdb kept only the in-frame ones, dropping some. The sample contains 150,000 to 200,000 clones, around 81% of which appear only once. The sample comprised PBMCs. The receptors shown here come from a man aged 30 to 39 in good health and CMV-seropositive.

V usage is TRBV15 and J usage is TRBJ2-2; the match to TRBD2 covers 9 bases. V was clipped by 0 bases and J by 1 base; unmatched bases: 12. The V gene's germline CDR1 is LNHNV and CDR2 YYDKDF (reference sequence). This CDR3 has 20 amino acids. This CDR3 is CATSRDRFERGEENTGELFF. CDR3 DNA: TGTGCCACCAGCAGAGATCGGTTTGAGCGGGGGGAGGAGAACACCGGGGAGCTGTTTTTT.

The rearrangement joins TRBV18 to TRBJ1-1; D unresolved. Trimming shortened V by 0 bases and J by 7 bases, and 9 bases separated the two germline ends. Germline CDR1 and CDR2: KGHSH and LQKENI. The CDR3 has 13 amino acids. In DNA, the CDR3 is TGTGCCAGCTCACCACCAAACGCGGATGAAGCTTTCTTT. It codes for CASSPPNADEAFF.

This chain uses TRBV4-2 with TRBJ2-2, with 7 bases lining up with TRBD1. The CDR3 contains 16 residues. V lost 3 bases to trimming and J lost 0 bases; unmatched junction nucleotides: 4. Germline-derived CDR1 and CDR2 are LGHNA and YNFKEQ. The CDR3 sequence is CASSQSGTANTGELFF. The CDR3 DNA is TGTGCCAGCAGCCAGTCCGGGACAGCGAACACCGGGGAGCTGTTTTTT.